What follows is one T cell receptor beta chain and its context. Its target antigen remains unknown. Per-nucleotide qualities are absent, and no much larger clonotype sits a single base away. The data were obtained in a study of blood T cell repertoires in COVID-19 (dated by TCRdb to the early 2020s). Notes on the research overall: The collaborator samples originated in the United States, Italy and Spain and spanned the acute and convalescent phases of COVID-19. Where available, HLA class I and class II types were taken from metadata supplied by the sample provider and were not determined by assay-based typing. The material from the prospective study consisted of cDNA or gDNA derived from T cells, B-cell-depleted T cells, or PBMCs. The dataset comprised deeply sampled blood TCRbeta repertoires from subjects exposed to, actively infected with, or recovered from COVID-19. Samples came from the ongoing ImmuneRACE study (first 160 participants) plus 1,254 subjects from 6 global collaborators. The repertoires were made available in a free public database intended to serve as a resource for research on the immune response to SARS-CoV-2. Nearly every sample came with metadata listing a de-identified subject ID, COVID-19 status, age in years and sex. The study at large found these results: Clinical and demographic metadata were provided uncurated, with the amount varying by source and participant.

CDR1 LNHDA and CDR2 SQIVND are derived from the germline V gene (reference sequence). The junction carries 8 bases between V and J, which are trimmed by 4 bases and 2 bases respectively. The cysteine opens and the phenylalanine closes a CDR3 of 13 amino acids. Only the CDR3 portion is preserved as DNA: 39 bases, with reading frame beginning at the first base. The immunoSEQ Assay, a bias-controlled multiplex PCR, was used to amplify TCRbeta CDR3 regions from genomic DNA. The source study handled its data this way. Within the assay, amplification of reference gene primers was used to estimate how many nucleated cells each sample contained. To quantify the absolute abundance of each unique TCRbeta CDR3 rearrangement, sequence reads were collapsed and filtered. Productive Simpson clonality was computed per sample as the square root of Simpson's diversity index over productive rearrangements. TCRdb obtained this table from immuneACCESS and retained in-frame rearrangements with V and J assigned. These tables miss some clones; where compared with another copy, unresolved V genes account for less than half of the shortfall, and the remainder is unexplained. Clone size and the V and J calls come from that table; the DNA yielded D and trimming. This sample has over 150,000 clones in its table, and about 80% of those were observed once. 6.9% of the sample goes to the ten largest clones.

The collaborating institutions used their own protocols to collect whole blood in K2EDTA tubes. For TCRbeta analysis, collaborators shipped samples in one of three forms: frozen whole blood, isolated PBMCs, or DNA extracted from either of those sample types. The source of this sequence is a human donor with acute or convalescent COVID-19. The donor label of this sample is uncertain. The specimen sequenced was peripheral blood. The sequence links TRBV19 to TRBJ1-1, with the D gene call left open. The nucleotide sequence reads as follows: TGTGCCAGTAGTAAAGCCCGTAACACTGAAGCTTTCTTT. It specifies CASSKARNTEAFF.